Listed here are 16 T cell receptor beta chains from one sample, sequenced in a study of patients and donors after allogeneic stem cell transplantation. TCRdb re-called the RT-PCR reads with MiXCR, one entry per CDR3 protein. The data hold 84,000 or so distinct CDR3 sequences, with roughly 52% observed a single time. The material sequenced was blood, either unsorted or a sorted T cell fraction (not recorded which). The source is a human donor who was either an allogeneic HSCT recipient or a stem cell or donor lymphocyte infusion donor (not recorded which). It is not recorded whose cells these are; they may come from a transplant donor.

This chain joins TRBV3-1 and TRBJ1-2; no clear D gene. The V end lost 2 bases, the J end lost 7 bases, and 5 bases lay between the germline ends. Germline assignment: CDR1 LGHDT and CDR2 YNNKEL (reference sequence). The CDR3 consists of 11 residues. CDR3 bases: TGTGCCAGCAGCCAAATCGGTGGCTACACCTTC. Translating gives CASSQIGGYTF.

The chain has TRBV4-3 and TRBJ1-2, with D unclear. CDR1 is LGHNA, CDR2 YSLEER, per germline. The CDR3 runs to 14 residues. Trimming left V 3 bases short and J 8 bases short, with 16 bases between. The DNA for the CDR3 is TGCGCCAGCAGCCACGTACACGGTTTTTTGGGCTACACCTTC. It encodes CASSHVHGFLGYTF.

The chain employs TRBV30 and TRBJ2-7; no clear D gene. Germline V CDR1 and CDR2: GTSNPN, SVGIG (reference sequence). V was clipped by 0 bases and J by 2 bases, with 14 bases between them. The CDR3 sequence is 15 residues long. The CDR3 nucleotides are TGTGCCTGGAGTGTACTCCGGCTCACTACCTACGAGCAGTACTTC. Protein: CAWSVLRLTTYEQYF.

The chain has TRBV27 and TRBJ2-7; 9 bases line up with TRBD1. Trimming removed 5 bases from V and 4 bases from J; junction bases left unmatched: 9. The CDR3 has 15 residues. Germline V lookup: CDR1 MNHEY, CDR2 SMNVEV (reference sequence). The CDR3 region is CASSLSQGALYEQYF. The CDR3 coding sequence is TGTGCCAGCAGTCTCTCACAGGGGGCGCTTTACGAGCAGTACTTC.

V and J are TRBV19 and TRBJ1-1, with 7 positions matching TRBD1. The germline V gene has CDR1 LNHDA and CDR2 SQIVND (reference sequence). This CDR3 is 13 amino acids long. Unmatched junction bases numbered 7, after V lost 10 bases and J lost 2 bases. The CDR3 sequence is CATVGQLNTEAFF. The CDR3 bases are TGTGCCACAGTGGGACAGCTTAACACTGAAGCTTTCTTT. Complete variable domain (other parts from reference TRBV19 and TRBJ1-1): DGGITQSPKYLFRKEGQNVTLSCEQNLNHDAMYWYRQDPGQGLRLIYYSQIVNDFQKGDIAEGYSVSREKKESFPLTVTSAQKNPTAFYLCATVGQLNTEAFFGQGTRLTVV.

This clonotype was counted a single time. This chain connects TRBV29-1 to TRBJ1-1; D is uncertain. Trimming took off 5 bases at V and 0 bases at J, with 10 bases between the two ends. Germline CDR1 is SQVTM and CDR2 is ANQGSEA. The CDR3 is 13 residues long. In DNA form, the CDR3 reads TGCAGCGTTATACAGCTCATGAACACTGAAGCTTTCTTT. Protein: CSVIQLMNTEAFF.

The V and J genes are TRBV10-3 and TRBJ1-6; D unclear. The CDR3 spans 14 residues. The ends were cut back, 8 bases at V and 2 bases at J, with 10 bases in the middle. CDR1 ENHRY and CDR2 SYGVKD come from the germline V gene. CDR3 amino acids: CAIRALPYNSPLHF. The CDR3 DNA follows: TGTGCCATCCGAGCCTTACCCTATAATTCACCCCTCCACTTT.

V gene TRBV4-1 combines with J gene TRBJ2-7; weak D call: TRBD1 (6 bases). V was trimmed by 6 bases and J by 0 bases, leaving 15 bases between them. Germline V gene sequence: CDR1 MGHRA, CDR2 YSYEKL. This CDR3 comprises 15 residues. CDR3 in amino acids: CASSFDRTASYEQYF. CDR3 nucleotide sequence: TGCGCCAGCAGTTTCGACCGGACAGCCTCCTACGAGCAGTACTTC.

This clonotype turned up a few times. The chain uses TRBV5-8 and TRBJ1-1, with TRBD1 matching 9 bases. V lost 4 bases to trimming and J lost 6 bases; unmatched junction nucleotides: 4. The CDR3 totals 13 residues. In germline, CDR1 is SGHTS, CDR2 YDEGEE. CDR3 nucleotide sequence: TGTGCCAGCAGCCGACGGGACAGGGCTGAAGCTTTCTTT. Encoded protein: CASSRRDRAEAFF.

The rearrangement links TRBV20-1 to TRBJ1-5; 8 nucleotides agree with TRBD1. Germline V gene lookup returns CDR1 DFQATT and CDR2 SNEGSKA (reference sequence). With 5 bases clipped from V and 3 bases from J, the junction kept 6 bases outside the gene matches. This CDR3 has 14 residues. CDR3 bases: TGCAGTGCTCGGACAGGGACCACCAATCAGCCCCAGCATTTT. This codes for CSARTGTTNQPQHF.

This rearrangement joins TRBV12-3 or TRBV12-4 to TRBJ1-1; 9 bases match TRBD1. The trim removed 9 bases at V and 0 bases at J, leaving 5 bases unmatched. This CDR3 has 14 amino acids. In DNA form, the CDR3 reads TGTGCCAGTAGAGGACAGGGGATGAACACTGAAGCTTTCTTT. It translates to CASRGQGMNTEAFF.

The chain couples TRBV6-5 to TRBJ2-5, with D possibly being TRBD1 or TRBD2 (5 bases each). Germline lookup yields CDR1 MNHEY and CDR2 SVGAGI. Trimming removed 5 bases from V and 0 bases from J, with 10 bases in between. There are 14 residues in the CDR3. CDR3 sequence: CASSTGTDQETQYF. The CDR3 DNA follows: TGTGCCAGCAGTACCGGGACGGACCAAGAGACCCAGTACTTC.

This sequence joins TRBV5-1 and TRBJ1-2, with D tentatively TRBD1 (5 bases). From germline, CDR1 is SGHRS and CDR2 YFSETQ. This CDR3 region has 15 residues. The V end was cut by 0 bases, the J end by 2 bases, with 11 bases between. CDR3 sequence reads: CASSLDEGTNYGYTF. CDR3 nucleotide sequence: TGCGCCAGCAGCTTGGACGAAGGGACCAACTATGGCTACACCTTC.

This clonotype was counted only a few times. The CDR3 DNA reads TGTGCCAGCAGAGAGACAGGGCCCACTGAAGCTTTCTTT. Its protein is CASRETGPTEAFF. V gene TRBV6-6 combines with J gene TRBJ1-1; 7 nucleotides align to TRBD1. The germline V gene encodes CDR1 MNHNY and CDR2 SVGAGI (reference sequence). The CDR3 runs to 13 residues. The V and J ends lost 6 bases and 4 bases, in that order; junction bases with no gene match: 5.

The rearrangement joins TRBV5-5 to TRBJ1-6; D remains ambiguous. V was shortened by 3 bases and J by 14 bases, with 27 bases between the two germline ends. Germline-derived CDR1 and CDR2 are SGHKS and YYEKEE (reference sequence). The CDR3 covers 17 residues. This CDR3 reads CASSSVSGSLYNSALHF. As DNA, the CDR3 is TGTGCCAGCAGCTCCGTCTCGGGCTCCCTTTATAATTCGGCCCTCCACTTT.

The chain recombines TRBV12-3 or TRBV12-4 with TRBJ1-1, with D tentatively TRBD1 (5 bases). This CDR3 contains 15 residues. V lost 3 bases, J lost 0 bases, and 11 bases lay in between. In DNA form, the CDR3 reads TGTGCCAGCAGTTTTTACAGGCTGATGAACACTGAAGCTTTCTTT. It specifies CASSFYRLMNTEAFF.